The sequence of this T cell receptor beta chain was determined in a study of low-dose radiotherapy and immunotherapy resistance in tumors. Time point specified: before trial treatment. The ends were cut back, 6 bases at V and 0 bases at J, with 6 bases in the middle. The length of the CDR3 is 14 residues. Germline CDR1 reads MGHDK; CDR2 reads SYGVNS. Covering alpha and beta chains, TRAV- and TRBV-specific primers were used for the first-strand cDNA. With a constant-region primer and a V-primer adapter, TCRs were subjected to roughly 20 PCR cycles of amplification. Researchers amplified the isolated mRNA using in vitro transcription. TCRdb re-derived calls from the reads in MiXCR, one entry per CDR3 protein. The table includes about 82,000 distinct CDR3 sequences, about 20% detected once. This clonotype was recorded many times.

The sequencing here drew on PBMCs, taken before treatment. The source of this sequence is a male donor with prostate cancer. The rearrangement uses TRBV25-1 and TRBJ2-6; TRBD1 is a possible D gene (6 bases). The CDR3 loop reads CASRDSSGANVLTF. The CDR3 DNA reads as TGTGCCAGCAGGGACAGCTCTGGGGCCAACGTCCTGACTTTC.